This T cell receptor beta chain was recovered during a study of T-cell reconstitution after alpha-beta-depleted transplantation in children. Study-level findings and limits: Alpha-beta T cells about two months after transplant reportedly derived from several hundred expanded graft clones.

This clonotype was detected only a few times. The target antigen is unknown. Unique molecular identifiers were used in preparing the TCRbeta library. From the PCR reads, TCRdb called clonotypes with MiXCR, one entry per CDR3 protein. Seen here are fewer than 700,000 distinct CDR3 sequences, over 10% observed once, and the top ten hold 2% to 2.5%. The CDR3 length is 14 residues. Germline lookup yields CDR1 SGHRS and CDR2 YFSETQ. V lost 4 bases and J 6 bases, leaving 14 bases between the germline ends. This clonotype was sampled from a male patient between 10 and 17 years old who had a stem cell transplant for acute myeloid leukemia, so the T cells may come from the graft donor. The chain uses TRBV5-1 and TRBJ2-1; D gene uncertain. Sequencing was performed on PBMCs, mostly from graft donor cells, taken 360 days after TCRalphabeta/CD19-depleted stem cell transplant. In DNA, the CDR3 is TGCGCCAGCAGCAAGATAGTGGCGACCAATGAGCAGTTCTTC. It codes for CASSKIVATNEQFF.